This T cell receptor (beta chain) was sequenced for a study of T cell responses to AZD1222 COVID-19 vaccine. The assay was immunoSEQ multiplex PCR, and TCRdb's table has in-frame clones only and misses some. The table shows approximately 120,000 clones, with over 80% occurring only once. Trimming shortened V by 0 bases and J by 4 bases, and 7 bases separated the two germline ends. This CDR3 comprises 14 residues. Looked up from germline, CDR1 is SEHNR and CDR2 is FQNEAQ (reference sequence). The chain has TRBV7-9 and TRBJ1-5; D gene uncertain. The receptor was derived from an adult in good health. Sequenced here: peripheral blood, sampled on day 0 of AZD1222 vaccination. CDR3 nucleotides: TGTGCCAGCAGCTTAGCGTCGGGGAATCAGCCCCAGCATTTT. Translated: CASSLASGNQPQHF.